The 21 T cell receptor beta chains listed next were all sequenced from one sample in a study of cytomegalovirus exposure and HLA in healthy donors. Profiled with immunoSEQ multiplex PCR; TCRdb holds only in-frame clones, not every one. Found here are some 130,000 clones, approximately 82% of them singletons; the top ten hold roughly 30%. The sequenced sample was PBMCs. These receptors originate from a young man in good health and CMV-seropositive.

As to this clone: Germline is not matched at one junction end, which may reflect a read error. The chain joins TRBV18 to TRBJ1-1; D perhaps matches TRBD1 (5 bases). The CDR3 has 13 amino acids. Germline CDR1 KGHSH, CDR2 LQKENI. CDR3 protein: CASSSRLDTETFF. The CDR3 DNA is TGTGCCAGCTCATCTCGTTTGGACACTGAAACTTTCTTT.

CDR3 sequence: CASSSRFVNSGRRGTYEQYF. As DNA, the CDR3 is TGTGCCAGCAGCTCCCGGTTTGTTAATAGCGGGAGGCGGGGGACCTACGAGCAGTACTTC. The V and J genes are TRBV21-1 and TRBJ2-7; the DNA was not used to check the table's D call, TRBD2. TRBV21-1 is designated a pseudogene. This CDR3 has 20 residues.

This clone was observed a single time. The gene calls are TRBV10-2 and TRBJ1-2, with D unclear. Germline V CDR1 and CDR2: WSHSY, SAAADI. Trimming left V 2 bases short and J 7 bases short, with 14 bases between. The CDR3 runs 14 residues. CDR3 DNA: TGCGCCAGCAGTGAGGAGGGTTTACGCGGTGGCTACACCTTC. Its protein is CASSEEGLRGGYTF.

The chain uses TRBV5-1 and TRBJ1-5; 8 nucleotides match TRBD1. The V segment lost 0 bases and the J segment 6 bases; nucleotides outside the gene matches: 5. The V gene's germline CDR1 is SGHRS and CDR2 YFSETQ. The CDR3 spans 15 residues. The CDR3 loop reads CASSLGTGGSQPQHF. As DNA, the CDR3 is TGCGCCAGCAGCTTGGGTACAGGGGGAAGTCAGCCCCAGCATTTT.

In its sample, this clone was seen once. The V call is TRBV4-2, the J call TRBJ2-1; 7 positions agree with TRBD2. V shed 0 bases, J shed 2 bases, and the junction held 7 bases outside the gene matches. This CDR3 contains 17 residues. CDR1 is LGHNA and CDR2 is YNFKEQ in the germline V gene. In DNA, the CDR3 is TGTGCCAGCAGCCAAGATCTGCTAGCGGCAGCCTACAATGAGCAGTTCTTC. Protein: CASSQDLLAAAYNEQFF.

The chain uses TRBV18 and TRBJ1-1, with 8 bases fitting TRBD1. V gave up 4 bases and J gave up 4 bases; unmatched junction bases: 11. The CDR3 has 16 residues. The V gene's germline CDR1 is KGHSH and CDR2 LQKENI. CDR3 region: CASSQGTGDLGTEAFF. The CDR3, as DNA: TGTGCCAGCTCACAGGGGACAGGCGACCTCGGCACTGAAGCTTTCTTT.

The chain employs TRBV19 and TRBJ1-2; 8 positions agree with TRBD1. In germline, CDR1 is LNHDA, CDR2 SQIVND (reference sequence). The length of the CDR3 is 13 residues. V lost 4 bases to trimming and J lost 4 bases; unmatched junction nucleotides: 2. In DNA, the CDR3 is TGTGCCAGTAGTAACAGGGGGGCCTATGGCTACACCTTC. As protein: CASSNRGAYGYTF.

The chain links TRBV19 to TRBJ1-2; 10 positions match TRBD1. The ends lost 3 bases at V and 4 bases at J; junction bases unmatched: 2. The CDR3 is 14 residues long. The germline gives CDR1 LNHDA, CDR2 SQIVND (reference sequence). CDR3: CASSIRQGAYGYTF. In nucleotides, the CDR3 is TGTGCCAGTAGTATCAGACAGGGGGCCTATGGCTACACCTTC. Based on the CDR3 plus reference TRBV19 and TRBJ1-2, the full variable domain is DGGITQSPKYLFRKEGQNVTLSCEQNLNHDAMYWYRQDPGQGLRLIYYSQIVNDFQKGDIAEGYSVSREKKESFPLTVTSAQKNPTAFYLCASSIRQGAYGYTFGSGTRLTVV.

The chain is built from TRBV6-6 and TRBJ2-7; 7 bases agree with TRBD1. Germline V gene sequence: CDR1 MNHNY, CDR2 SVGAGI (reference sequence). With 5 bases clipped from V and 2 bases from J, the junction kept 3 bases outside the gene matches. CDR3 length: 13 amino acids. The CDR3 loop is CASSKGQPYEQYF. The CDR3 DNA is TGTGCCAGCAGTAAGGGACAGCCCTACGAGCAGTACTTC.

This rearrangement joins TRBV7-6 to TRBJ2-5; 8 nucleotides match TRBD1. Germline assignment: CDR1 SGHVS and CDR2 FNYEAQ. V dropped 5 bases and J dropped 5; count of bases not matched to a gene: 13. The CDR3 is 16 residues long. CDR3 coding DNA: TGTGCCAGCAGCCCCCCGGGACAGGTAACCAGCGAGACCCAGTACTTC. Protein product: CASSPPGQVTSETQYF.

J is TRBJ2-3 and V is TRBV10-3; 11 nucleotides line up with TRBD2. CDR3 length equals 17 residues. The germline V gene has CDR1 ENHRY and CDR2 SYGVKD. After removal of 4 bases from V and 4 bases from J, the junction contained 10 bases not matched to a gene. CDR3 sequence (DNA): TGTGCCATCAGTGGTGGTATTTCTAGCGGGGGGTCAGATACGCAGTATTTT. It codes for CAISGGISSGGSDTQYF.

The chain has TRBV6-6 and TRBJ2-1; the D gene is possibly TRBD2 (6 bases). This CDR3 has 14 residues. The ends were cut back, 6 bases at V and 4 bases at J, with 13 bases in the middle. The germline V gene encodes CDR1 MNHNY and CDR2 SVGAGI (reference sequence). The CDR3 spells CASRRDLQYNEQFF. CDR3 coding DNA: TGTGCCAGCAGAAGGGACTTGCAATACAATGAGCAGTTCTTC.

The rearrangement joins TRBV5-5 to TRBJ2-7; 9 bases match TRBD2. CDR3 length: 15 amino acids. From germline, CDR1 is SGHKS and CDR2 YYEKEE (reference sequence). Trimming removed 0 bases from V and 3 bases from J; junction bases left unmatched: 4. This CDR3 reads CASSLAASGVYEQYF. In DNA form, the CDR3 reads TGTGCCAGCAGCTTGGCGGCTAGCGGGGTCTACGAGCAGTACTTC.

The rearrangement uses TRBV11-2 and TRBJ2-1; no definite D call. From germline, CDR1 is SGHAT and CDR2 FQNNGV. Trimming removed 6 bases at V and 0 bases at J, with 18 bases between. CDR3 size: 17 residues. The CDR3: CASSRSVRPNSYNEQFF. As DNA, the CDR3 is TGTGCCAGCAGTAGATCGGTCCGTCCAAACTCCTACAATGAGCAGTTCTTC.

V is TRBV19 and J is TRBJ2-7, with D tentatively TRBD2 (5 bases). The CDR3 has 13 amino acids. Per germline, CDR1 LNHDA and CDR2 SQIVND (reference sequence). Trimming took 1 base from V and 7 from J, leaving 11 bases between them. The CDR3 DNA reads TGTGCCAGTAGTATAGGTAGCTCGGGGGAGCAGTACTTC. Translated: CASSIGSSGEQYF. Drawing the rest from reference TRBV19 and TRBJ2-7, the complete variable domain is DGGITQSPKYLFRKEGQNVTLSCEQNLNHDAMYWYRQDPGQGLRLIYYSQIVNDFQKGDIAEGYSVSREKKESFPLTVTSAQKNPTAFYLCASSIGSSGEQYFGPGTRLTVT.

The gene calls are TRBV6-6 and TRBJ1-1; D not certain. V lost 5 bases and J lost 12, with 19 bases in between. Germline CDR1 and CDR2: MNHNY and SVGAGI (reference sequence). CDR3 length equals 13 residues. The CDR3, as DNA: TGTGCCAGCAGTCCCGTGGAGGGTCTGATAACTTTCTTT. Translation: CASSPVEGLITFF.

The V and J genes are TRBV10-1 and TRBJ2-1; D might be TRBD1 (6 bases). There are 15 residues in the CDR3. CDR1 and CDR2 from the germline V gene are WNHNN and SYGVQD (reference sequence). The ends were cut back, 0 bases at V and 2 bases at J, with 8 bases in the middle. The CDR3 loop is CASSESGAAYNEQFF. The CDR3, as DNA: TGCGCCAGCAGTGAGTCGGGGGCCGCCTACAATGAGCAGTTCTTC.

The chain carries TRBV11-3 and TRBJ2-2, with TRBD1 matching over 9 bases. This CDR3 comprises 14 residues. Germline assignment: CDR1 SGHNT and CDR2 YENEEA. The V segment lost 4 bases and the J segment 6 bases; nucleotides outside the gene matches: 3. CDR3: CASSSRDRAGELFF. The CDR3 DNA reads TGTGCCAGCAGCTCCCGGGACAGGGCCGGGGAGCTGTTTTTT.

The V gene is TRBV5-5, the J gene TRBJ2-2, with a tentative D call TRBD2 (5 bases). The CDR3 contains 18 residues. V dropped 2 bases and J dropped 0 bases, with 17 bases sitting between them. Germline V gene data show CDR1 as SGHKS and CDR2 as YYEKEE (reference sequence). The CDR3 reads CASSLMSGGLTNTGELFF. In DNA, the CDR3 is TGTGCCAGCAGCTTAATGTCAGGAGGACTTACGAACACCGGGGAGCTGTTTTTT.

The chain recombines TRBV5-6 with TRBJ2-3; 9 bases map to TRBD2. With V trimmed by 4 bases and J by 2 bases, 5 bases remained unmatched. The CDR3 is 15 residues long. Germline V gene sequence: CDR1 SGHDT, CDR2 YYEEEE. CDR3 region: CASSLSGGPTDTQYF. CDR3 sequence (DNA): TGTGCCAGCAGCCTTAGCGGGGGCCCCACAGATACGCAGTATTTT.

The genes are TRBV4-1 and TRBJ2-7, with TRBD1 identical over 8 bases. This CDR3 has 15 residues. Germline CDR1 MGHRA, CDR2 YSYEKL. V trimming: 0 bases; J trimming: 4 bases; junction bases outside the gene matches: 5. The CDR3 protein is CASSQDGQGAYEQYF. The DNA for the CDR3 is TGCGCCAGCAGCCAAGATGGGCAGGGGGCTTACGAGCAGTACTTC.